Described below is a single T cell receptor (beta chain) sequence and its context. Only in-frame clones appear in the TCRdb table, and some are missing; sequencing was by immunoSEQ multiplex PCR. The data contain about 84,000 clones, approximately 80% of them singletons. These data belong to a study of control samples from healthy donors and cancer patients. This sequence was found in a man aged 55 to 69 with head and neck cancer. The sequencing input was PBMCs.

CDR3 DNA sequence: TGTGCCGTCAGCCGGAGGCCTATTCATACCTACGAGCAGTACTTC. Translating it yields CAVSRRPIHTYEQYF. The V call is TRBV28, the J call TRBJ2-7, with D perhaps matching TRBD2 (5 bases). CDR1 is MDHEN, CDR2 SYDVKM, per germline. Trimming removed 11 bases at V and 2 bases at J, with 22 bases between. This CDR3 has 15 amino acids.